One T cell receptor beta chain is described in this entry. Participants' reported clinical history set cohort assignment. This sample is part of a study of blood T cell repertoires in COVID-19. Study summary: From the United States, Italy and Spain came samples of acute and convalescent COVID-19. PBMCs, B-cell-depleted T cells, or T cells were the source of the cDNA or gDNA that made up the material.

Authors' methods: Amplification with reference gene primers provided the estimates of nucleated cell counts. Produced via immunoSEQ multiplex PCR; TCRdb's table is partial and in-frame only. V and J calls and clone size are given by that table; D and trimming were obtained from the DNA. Among roughly 300,000 clones listed, roughly 85% were seen once. This TCR derives from a woman in her 40s with acute COVID-19. Sequenced sample: PBMCs or T cells enriched from blood (not recorded which).

The CDR3 loop is CASSYSAGASTDTQYF. In DNA form, the CDR3 reads TGTGCCAGCAGTTATTCCGCGGGGGCTAGCACAGATACGCAGTATTTT. The chain couples TRBV7-6 to TRBJ2-3, with D tentatively TRBD2 (7 bases). This CDR3 has 16 amino acids. Germline assignment: CDR1 SGHVS and CDR2 FNYEAQ. V shed 6 bases and J shed 0 bases, with 16 bases lying between them.